This TCR beta chain stems from a study of cytomegalovirus exposure and HLA in healthy donors. Method: immunoSEQ multiplex PCR; TCRdb's copy keeps in-frame clones and lacks some. The sample carries 100,000 to 150,000 clones, 70% to 90% recorded once. The study, taken as a whole, reports: Rare TCR sequences predominated, though certain public TCRs were found in many donors.

In its sample, this clone was seen a few times. Its antigen is still unknown. This CDR3 comprises 16 residues. V was pared by 2 bases and J by 4 bases, with 8 bases of the junction left unmatched. Per the germline V gene, CDR1 is SGHDT and CDR2 is YYEEEE. The clonotype originates from a woman younger than 35 in good health and CMV-seronegative. This chain uses TRBV5-6 with TRBJ1-4; 7 bases match TRBD1. The sequenced sample consisted of PBMCs. The DNA for the CDR3 is TGTGCCAGCAGCTTCGGGCCACAGGGGCTTAATGAAAAACTGTTTTTT. Amino acid sequence: CASSFGPQGLNEKLFF.